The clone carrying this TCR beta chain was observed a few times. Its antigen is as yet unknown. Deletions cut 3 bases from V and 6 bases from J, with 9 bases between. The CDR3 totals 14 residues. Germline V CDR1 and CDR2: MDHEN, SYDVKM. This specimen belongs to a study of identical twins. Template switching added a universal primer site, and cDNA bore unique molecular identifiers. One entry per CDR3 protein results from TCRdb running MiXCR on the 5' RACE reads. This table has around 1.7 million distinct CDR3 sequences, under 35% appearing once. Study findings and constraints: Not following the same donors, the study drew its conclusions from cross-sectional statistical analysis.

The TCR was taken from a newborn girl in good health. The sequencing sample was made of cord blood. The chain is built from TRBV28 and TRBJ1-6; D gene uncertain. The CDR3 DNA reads TGTGCCAGCAGTTTGGGCTATTTTAATTCACCCCTCCACTTT. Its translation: CASSLGYFNSPLHF.